Below, one TCR beta chain is given with its context. The data were taken from a study of T cell changes during pregnancy in multiple sclerosis. The method was immunoSEQ multiplex PCR; TCRdb's version includes in-frame clones alone and lacks a portion of them. Of 75,000 to 95,000 clones in the sample, 75% to 95% were seen once. Germline trimming cut 5 bases from V and 3 bases from J; bases unmatched to any gene: 4. This CDR3 region has 15 residues. Looked up from germline, CDR1 is SGHVS and CDR2 is FQNEAQ. The chain is built from TRBV7-8 and TRBJ2-2, with TRBD1 matching over 9 bases. The receptor's source is a female donor in good health, enrolled as a control in a pregnancy study. Sample: peripheral blood, taken in the first trimester of pregnancy. CDR3 DNA: TGTGCCAGCAGCGGCCGGGACAGGGACACCGGGGAGCTGTTTTTT. Residues: CASSGRDRDTGELFF. The full variable domain, completed using reference TRBV7-8 and TRBJ2-2, is GAGVSQSPRYKVAKRGQDVALRCDPISGHVSLFWYQQALGQGPEFLTYFQNEAQLDKSGLPSDRFFAERPEGSVSTLKIQRTQQEDSAVYLCASSGRDRDTGELFFGEGSRLTVL.